What follows is one T cell receptor beta chain and its context. The antigen is unknown. It was with a sample-barcoded 5' primer and a J-beta primer mix that a second PCR of about 6 to 11 cycles was run. Via MiXCR, TCRdb re-called the 5' RACE reads, giving one row per CDR3 protein. The sample records fewer than 1,200,000 distinct CDR3 sequences, roughly a quarter being singletons. This entry belongs to a study of blood T cells in healthy people across ages. The overall study: Template switching caught about one barcoded beta molecule for each two T cells. Whole-study results and caveats: It was held that diversity estimates obtained from one million T cells represented underestimates.

This same sample was also part of a study on T cells of mothers and their children.

Source material: blood. The sequence came from a girl aged 2-10 years in good health.

The CDR3 DNA reads TGTGCCAGCAGCAATCCTCCGGGACAGGAGGGAGGGCTCTATGGCTACACCTTC. Translated, it gives CASSNPPGQEGGLYGYTF. The chain combines TRBV7-9 with TRBJ1-2; 8 bases align to TRBD1. Germline V gives CDR1 SEHNR, CDR2 FQNEAQ (reference sequence). The ends lost 5 bases at V and 4 bases at J; junction bases unmatched: 18. This CDR3 is built from 18 residues.